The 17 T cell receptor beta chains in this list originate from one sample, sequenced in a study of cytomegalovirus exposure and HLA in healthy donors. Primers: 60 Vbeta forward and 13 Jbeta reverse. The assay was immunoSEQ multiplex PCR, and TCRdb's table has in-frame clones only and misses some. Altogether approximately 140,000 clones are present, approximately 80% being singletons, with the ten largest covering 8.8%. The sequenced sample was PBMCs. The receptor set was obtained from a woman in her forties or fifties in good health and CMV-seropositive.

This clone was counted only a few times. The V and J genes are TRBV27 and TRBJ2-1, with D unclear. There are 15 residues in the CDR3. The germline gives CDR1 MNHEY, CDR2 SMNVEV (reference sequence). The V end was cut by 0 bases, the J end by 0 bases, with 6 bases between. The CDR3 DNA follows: TGTGCCAGCAGTTTATCAATACTCTCCTACAATGAGCAGTTCTTC. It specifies CASSLSILSYNEQFF.

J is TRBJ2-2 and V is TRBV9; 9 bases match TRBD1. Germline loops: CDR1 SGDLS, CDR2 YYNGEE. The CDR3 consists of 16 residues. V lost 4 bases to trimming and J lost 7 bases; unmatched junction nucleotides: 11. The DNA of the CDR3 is TGTGCCAGCAGCCCCGGGACAGGGACGGTTGACGGGGAGCTGTTTTTT. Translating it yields CASSPGTGTVDGELFF.

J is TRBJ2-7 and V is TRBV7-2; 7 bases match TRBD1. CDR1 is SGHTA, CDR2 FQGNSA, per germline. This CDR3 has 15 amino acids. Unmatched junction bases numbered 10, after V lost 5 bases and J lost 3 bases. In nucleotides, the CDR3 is TGTGCCAGCAGCCAATCGACAGGGATCCGCTACGAGCAGTACTTC. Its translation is CASSQSTGIRYEQYF.

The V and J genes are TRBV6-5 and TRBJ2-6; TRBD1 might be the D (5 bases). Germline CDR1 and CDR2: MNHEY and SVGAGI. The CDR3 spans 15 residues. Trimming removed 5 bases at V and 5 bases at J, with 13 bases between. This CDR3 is CASSLGRGRANVLTF. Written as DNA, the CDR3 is TGTGCCAGCAGTCTCGGAAGGGGTAGGGCCAACGTCCTGACTTTC.

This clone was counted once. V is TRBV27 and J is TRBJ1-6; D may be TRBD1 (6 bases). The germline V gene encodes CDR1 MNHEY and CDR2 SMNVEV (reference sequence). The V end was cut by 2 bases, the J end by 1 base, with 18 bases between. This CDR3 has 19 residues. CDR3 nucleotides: TGTGCCAGCAGTTTAGCAGGGGCCGACGTTTGGTCCTATAATTCACCCCTCCACTTT. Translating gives CASSLAGADVWSYNSPLHF.

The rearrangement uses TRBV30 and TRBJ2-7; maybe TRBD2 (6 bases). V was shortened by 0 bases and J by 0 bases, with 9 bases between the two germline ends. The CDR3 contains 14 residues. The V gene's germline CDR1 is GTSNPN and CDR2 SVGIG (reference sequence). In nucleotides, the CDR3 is TGTGCCTGGAGTGTAACGGGAGCCTCCTACGAGCAGTACTTC. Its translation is CAWSVTGASYEQYF. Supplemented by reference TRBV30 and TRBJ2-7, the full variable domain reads SQTIHQWPATLVQPVGSPLSLECTVEGTSNPNLYWYRQAAGRGLQLLFYSVGIGQISSEVPQNLSASRPQDRQFILSSKKLLLSDSGFYLCAWSVTGASYEQYFGPGTRLTVT.

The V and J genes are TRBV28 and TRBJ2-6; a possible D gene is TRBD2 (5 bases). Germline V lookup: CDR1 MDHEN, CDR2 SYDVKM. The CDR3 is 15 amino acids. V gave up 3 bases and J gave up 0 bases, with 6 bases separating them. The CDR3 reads CASSFGVSGANVLTF. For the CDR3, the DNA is TGTGCCAGCAGTTTCGGGGTCTCTGGGGCCAACGTCCTGACTTTC.

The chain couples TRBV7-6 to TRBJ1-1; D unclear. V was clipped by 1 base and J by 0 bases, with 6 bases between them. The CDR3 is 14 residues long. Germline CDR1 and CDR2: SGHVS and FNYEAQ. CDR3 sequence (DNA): TGTGCCAGCAGCTTAGAAGCTGTGAACACTGAAGCTTTCTTT. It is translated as CASSLEAVNTEAFF.

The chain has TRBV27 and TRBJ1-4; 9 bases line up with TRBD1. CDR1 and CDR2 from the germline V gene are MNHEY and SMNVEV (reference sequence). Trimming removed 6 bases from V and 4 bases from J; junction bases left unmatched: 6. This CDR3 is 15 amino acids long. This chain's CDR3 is CASRIRTGVNEKLFF. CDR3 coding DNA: TGTGCCAGCAGAATCCGGACAGGGGTTAATGAAAAACTGTTTTTT.

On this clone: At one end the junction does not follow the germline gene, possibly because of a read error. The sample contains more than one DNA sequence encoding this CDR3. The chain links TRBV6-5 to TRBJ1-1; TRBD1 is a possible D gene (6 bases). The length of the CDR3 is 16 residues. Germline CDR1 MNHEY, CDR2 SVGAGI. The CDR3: CASSYSSVRGNTEAFF. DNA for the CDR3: TGCGCCAGCAGTTACTCGAGTGTCAGGGGAAACACTGAAGCTTTCTTT.

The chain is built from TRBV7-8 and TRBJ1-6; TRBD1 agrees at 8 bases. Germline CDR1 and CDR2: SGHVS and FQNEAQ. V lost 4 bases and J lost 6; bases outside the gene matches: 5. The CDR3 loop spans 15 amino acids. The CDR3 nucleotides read TGTGCCAGCAGCTCCGGACAGGGCCGTAATTCACCCCTCCACTTT. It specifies CASSSGQGRNSPLHF.

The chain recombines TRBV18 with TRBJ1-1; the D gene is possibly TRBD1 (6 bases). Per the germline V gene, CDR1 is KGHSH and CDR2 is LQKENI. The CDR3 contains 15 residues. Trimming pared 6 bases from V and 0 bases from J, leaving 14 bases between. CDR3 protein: CASSLQDSLNTEAFF. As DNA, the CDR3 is TGTGCCAGCTCTCTCCAGGACAGTTTGAACACTGAAGCTTTCTTT.

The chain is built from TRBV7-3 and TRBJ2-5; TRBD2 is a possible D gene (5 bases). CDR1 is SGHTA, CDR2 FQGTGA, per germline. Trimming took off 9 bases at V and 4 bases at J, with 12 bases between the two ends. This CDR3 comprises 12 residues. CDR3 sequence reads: CASRGVGETQYF. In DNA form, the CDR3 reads TGTGCCAGTCGGGGTGTGGGAGAGACCCAGTACTTC.

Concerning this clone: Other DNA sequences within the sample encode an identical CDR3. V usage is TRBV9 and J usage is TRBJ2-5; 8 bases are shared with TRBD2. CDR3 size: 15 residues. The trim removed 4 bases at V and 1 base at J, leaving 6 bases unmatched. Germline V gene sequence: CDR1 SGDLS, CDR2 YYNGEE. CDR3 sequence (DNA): TGTGCCAGCAGCCCAACGGGGGGGGGCCAAGAGACCCAGTACTTC. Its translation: CASSPTGGGQETQYF.

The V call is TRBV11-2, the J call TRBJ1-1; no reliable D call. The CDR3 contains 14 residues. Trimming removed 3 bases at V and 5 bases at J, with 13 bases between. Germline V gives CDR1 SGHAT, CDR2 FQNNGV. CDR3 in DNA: TGTGCCAGCAGCTTTAGCCTAGCAGGTACTGAAGCTTTCTTT. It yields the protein CASSFSLAGTEAFF.

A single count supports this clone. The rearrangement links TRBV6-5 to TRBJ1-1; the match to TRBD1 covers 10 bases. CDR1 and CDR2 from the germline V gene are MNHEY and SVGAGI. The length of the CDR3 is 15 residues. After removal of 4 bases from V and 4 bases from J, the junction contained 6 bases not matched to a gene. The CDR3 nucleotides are TGTGCCAGCAGTTTCACGACAGGGGGCAGCACTGAAGCTTTCTTT. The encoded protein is CASSFTTGGSTEAFF.

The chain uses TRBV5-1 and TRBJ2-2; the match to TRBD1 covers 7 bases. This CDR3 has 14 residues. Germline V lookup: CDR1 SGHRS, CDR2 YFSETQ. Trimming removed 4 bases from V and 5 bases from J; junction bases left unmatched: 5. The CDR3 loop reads CASSGQDPTGELFF. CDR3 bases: TGCGCCAGCAGCGGACAGGATCCTACCGGGGAGCTGTTTTTT. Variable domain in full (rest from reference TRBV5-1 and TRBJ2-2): KAGVTQTPRYLIKTRGQQVTLSCSPISGHRSVSWYQQTPGQGLQFLFEYFSETQRNKGNFPGRFSGRQFSNSRSEMNVSTLELGDSALYLCASSGQDPTGELFFGEGSRLTVL.